Listed here are 28 T cell receptor beta chains from one sample, sequenced in a study of shared clonotypes between healthy human individuals. The table came from immunoSEQ multiplex PCR; TCRdb's copy has only in-frame clones and leaves some out. The table includes millions of clones, 95% detected once. The sample was naive CD4+ T cells sorted from blood. Documented subset: CD45RA+ positively selected. These receptors were obtained from a man younger than 35 in good health.

The chain's CDR3 is CASSFKGRANTGELFF. The CDR3 DNA reads as TGTGCCAGCAGCTTTAAGGGGAGGGCTAACACCGGGGAGCTGTTTTTT. This chain connects TRBV7-9 to TRBJ2-2; 7 bases agree with TRBD2. Germline CDR1 is SEHNR and CDR2 is FQNEAQ (reference sequence). J was trimmed by 2 bases and V by 3 bases; bases with no gene match: 6. The CDR3 spans 16 residues.

This rearrangement joins TRBV30 to TRBJ1-2; tentative D call: TRBD1 (6 bases). Per germline, CDR1 GTSNPN and CDR2 SVGIG (reference sequence). This CDR3 has 13 amino acids. Between the trimmed V and J ends, which lost 6 bases and 8 bases, there was a span of 19 bases. The CDR3 sequence: CACLTGPPGGYTF. CDR3 sequence (DNA): TGTGCCTGCCTGACAGGTCCACCGGGCGGCTACACCTTC.

CDR3 sequence (DNA): TGTGCCAGCAGACGGGATTCCTATGGCTACACCTTC. It specifies CASRRDSYGYTF. The V and J genes are TRBV28 and TRBJ1-2; D unresolved. Germline loops: CDR1 MDHEN, CDR2 SYDVKM. With 6 bases removed from V and 4 bases from J, the gap between germline ends came to 9 bases. The CDR3 sequence is 12 residues long.

The rearrangement links TRBV6-6 to TRBJ2-7; 7 positions agree with TRBD1. The CDR3 contains 12 residues. The V segment lost 9 bases and the J segment 3 bases; nucleotides outside the gene matches: 5. Germline assignment: CDR1 MNHNY and CDR2 SVGAGI (reference sequence). The CDR3 bases are TGTGCCAGTCGACAGGGCAACTACGAGCAGTACTTC. Translation gives CASRQGNYEQYF.

Concerning this clone: The sample holds other DNA sequences that translate to the same CDR3. The chain recombines TRBV7-9 with TRBJ1-1; TRBD1 might be the D (5 bases). CDR1 and CDR2 from the germline V gene are SEHNR and FQNEAQ (reference sequence). Between the trimmed V and J ends, which lost 2 bases and 0 bases, there was a span of 7 bases. The CDR3 has 14 amino acids. The CDR3: CASSLQGMNTEAFF. DNA for the CDR3: TGTGCCAGCAGCTTACAGGGAATGAACACTGAAGCTTTCTTT. Filled out from reference TRBV7-9 and TRBJ1-1, the complete variable domain reads DTGVSQNPRHKITKRGQNVTFRCDPISEHNRLYWYRQTLGQGPEFLTYFQNEAQLEKSRLLSDRFSAERPKGSFSTLEIQRTEQGDSAMYLCASSLQGMNTEAFFGQGTRLTVV.

The chain joins TRBV5-1 to TRBJ2-6; D is possibly TRBD1 (6 bases). V was cut by 2 bases and J by 0 bases, with 9 bases left in between. Germline CDR1 reads SGHRS; CDR2 reads YFSETQ. The CDR3 covers 16 residues. The CDR3 spells CASSLTGHSGANVLTF. CDR3 bases: TGCGCCAGCAGCTTAACAGGGCACTCTGGGGCCAACGTCCTGACTTTC.

This chain links TRBV12-5 with TRBJ2-2; tentatively, D is TRBD2 (5 bases). Per germline, CDR1 LGHNT and CDR2 FRNRAP. With 0 bases removed from V and 6 bases from J, the gap between germline ends came to 14 bases. The CDR3 has 16 amino acids. CDR3 protein: CASGLVFSGSPGELFF. CDR3 sequence (DNA): TGTGCTAGTGGTTTGGTATTTTCGGGGTCCCCCGGGGAGCTGTTTTTT.

As for this clone: This specimen includes other DNA sequences encoding the same CDR3. The V call is TRBV18, the J call TRBJ2-7, with D unclear. Trimming shortened V by 3 bases and J by 0 bases, and 9 bases separated the two germline ends. CDR3 length equals 14 residues. Germline V gives CDR1 KGHSH, CDR2 LQKENI. CDR3 sequence reads: CASSPGSGSYEQYF. The DNA for the CDR3 is TGTGCCAGCTCACCGGGGTCGGGCTCCTACGAGCAGTACTTC.

This sequence joins TRBV6-6 and TRBJ1-2; D gene uncertain. Trimming stripped 0 bases from V and 3 bases from J, with 11 bases between. The CDR3 extends over 15 amino acids. Germline V gene sequence: CDR1 MNHNY, CDR2 SVGAGI (reference sequence). CDR3 DNA: TGTGCCAGCAGTTACTCCGGATCCATGGACTATGGCTACACCTTC. Its translation: CASSYSGSMDYGYTF.

Concerning this clone itself: In the same sample, other DNA sequences code for this CDR3. CDR3 in amino acids: CASSYDRNYEQYF. The CDR3 bases are TGTGCCAGCAGTTACGACAGGAACTACGAGCAGTACTTC. The chain has TRBV6-6 and TRBJ2-7, with D perhaps matching TRBD1 (6 bases). CDR1 is MNHNY, CDR2 SVGAGI, per germline (reference sequence). The CDR3 runs to 13 residues. V lost 2 bases and J 3 bases, leaving 8 bases between the germline ends.

This clone was detected only a few times. This CDR3 is also generated by other DNA sequences in the sample. The rearrangement links TRBV4-1 to TRBJ1-2; no firm D call. V gave up 0 bases and J gave up 9 bases, with 11 bases separating them. Germline V gene lookup returns CDR1 MGHRA and CDR2 YSYEKL. The CDR3 spans 13 residues. CDR3 DNA: TGCGCCAGCAGCCAAGAGGGCACCCTGAGCTACACCTTC. Protein: CASSQEGTLSYTF.

The chain is built from TRBV7-2 and TRBJ1-5; a weak D match, TRBD1 (6 bases). V gave up 5 bases and J gave up 3 bases, with 14 bases separating them. This CDR3 contains 15 residues. Germline CDR1 and CDR2: SGHTA and FQGNSA. The CDR3 nucleotides read TGTGCCAGCAGCCCCACAGGGAGGAACAATCAGCCCCAGCATTTT. It encodes CASSPTGRNNQPQHF.

The chain recombines TRBV15 with TRBJ1-1; D is possibly TRBD1 (6 bases). V lost 5 bases to trimming and J lost 2 bases, with 9 bases between them. Germline V gene sequence: CDR1 LNHNV, CDR2 YYDKDF (reference sequence). This CDR3 has 13 amino acids. DNA for the CDR3: TGTGCCACCAGCTTAGGGGGAAACACTGAAGCTTTCTTT. This sequence encodes CATSLGGNTEAFF.

J is TRBJ2-7 and V is TRBV7-2; maybe TRBD1 (6 bases). V lost 4 bases and J lost 2, with 12 bases in between. This CDR3 contains 14 residues. From germline, CDR1 is SGHTA and CDR2 FQGNSA. Here the CDR3 reads CASSSADSAYEQYF. The CDR3 region has the DNA TGTGCCAGCAGCTCGGCGGACAGCGCCTACGAGCAGTACTTC.

The chain joins TRBV10-3 to TRBJ2-7, with 11 bases matching TRBD2. The CDR3 sequence is 14 residues long. Losses at the gene ends were 5 bases for V and 6 bases for J; bases not matched to a gene: 6. The germline CDR1 and CDR2 sequences are ENHRY and SYGVKD. CDR3 sequence (DNA): TGTGCCATCAGTCGGCTAGCGGGAGGCGTCGAGCAGTACTTC. It encodes CAISRLAGGVEQYF.

The chain recombines TRBV5-6 with TRBJ1-4; 8 positions match TRBD1. Trimming cost V 1 base and J 7 bases; bases outside gene matches: 3. The CDR3 spans 14 residues. Germline V CDR1 and CDR2: SGHDT, YYEEEE. The CDR3 reads CASSLQGAGEKLFF. In DNA, the CDR3 is TGTGCCAGCAGCTTGCAGGGGGCCGGTGAAAAACTGTTTTTT.

This clone was seen only a few times. The same CDR3 also results from other DNA sequences found in this sample. The V gene is TRBV18, the J gene TRBJ2-5; D possibly corresponds to TRBD1 (6 bases). In germline, CDR1 is KGHSH, CDR2 LQKENI. V was cut by 2 bases and J by 2 bases, with 6 bases left in between. CDR3 length equals 13 residues. The CDR3 bases are TGTGCCAGCTCACCAGGACAGCAAGAGACCCAGTACTTC. It specifies CASSPGQQETQYF.

V gene TRBV11-2 combines with J gene TRBJ2-1; 13 bases fit TRBD2. CDR3 size: 16 residues. The germline V gene has CDR1 SGHAT and CDR2 FQNNGV. J lost 9 bases, V lost 4 bases, and 9 bases had no gene match. This CDR3 is CASSSQLAGGSSEQFF. The CDR3 coding sequence is TGTGCCAGCAGCTCTCAACTAGCGGGGGGGTCTAGTGAGCAGTTCTTC.

The rearrangement links TRBV2 to TRBJ1-4; D not resolved. V dropped 7 bases and J dropped 0 bases, with 9 bases sitting between them. Germline V CDR1 and CDR2: SNHLY, FYNNEI. The CDR3 contains 14 residues. The CDR3 loop reads CASTGLATNEKLFF. The CDR3 DNA reads TGTGCCAGCACCGGCCTGGCAACTAATGAAAAACTGTTTTTT.

V is TRBV5-4 and J is TRBJ2-1, with 8 positions matching TRBD2. J gave up 4 bases and V 2 bases, and 5 bases lay outside the gene matches. Germline loops: CDR1 SGHNT, CDR2 YYREEE (reference sequence). The CDR3 has 15 amino acids. CDR3 protein: CASSFGVAGYNEQFF. CDR3 bases: TGTGCCAGCAGCTTTGGAGTAGCGGGGTACAATGAGCAGTTCTTC.

This clone came up once. V usage is TRBV19 and J usage is TRBJ1-3; D may be TRBD1 (6 bases). CDR1 and CDR2 (germline): LNHDA, SQIVND (reference sequence). Trimming removed 9 bases at V and 4 bases at J, with 10 bases between. The CDR3 is made up of 12 amino acids. CDR3 sequence: CASRGYGNTIYF. CDR3 nucleotides: TGTGCCAGCAGGGGTTACGGAAACACCATATATTTT.

The chain carries TRBV2 and TRBJ2-1; 9 bases align to TRBD1. The CDR3 has 15 amino acids. Unmatched junction bases numbered 5, after V lost 5 bases and J lost 3 bases. CDR1 and CDR2 (germline): SNHLY, FYNNEI. CDR3 nucleotide sequence: TGTGCCAGCAGTACGGACAGGGGCCTCTACAATGAGCAGTTCTTC. Translation gives CASSTDRGLYNEQFF.

Here the CDR3 DNA reads TGCGCCAGCAGCTTGGCTTTAGCTAGCGGGGGGGCCTACAATGAGCAGTTCTTC. This gives the protein CASSLALASGGAYNEQFF. The gene calls are TRBV5-1 and TRBJ2-1; 12 positions match TRBD2. The V segment lost 0 bases and the J segment 2 bases; nucleotides outside the gene matches: 6. The CDR3 runs to 18 residues. CDR1 and CDR2 (germline): SGHRS, YFSETQ.

The rearrangement links TRBV19 to TRBJ1-5; TRBD1 is a possible D gene (5 bases). Trimming cost V 2 bases and J 2 bases, with 19 bases left between them. From germline, CDR1 is LNHDA and CDR2 SQIVND (reference sequence). The CDR3 is 18 amino acids. This chain's CDR3 is CASSISPGTNFGNQPQHF. CDR3 in DNA: TGTGCCAGTAGTATATCACCCGGGACTAATTTTGGCAATCAGCCCCAGCATTTT.

CDR3 sequence reads: CASSPGTGGSEKLFF. The CDR3 bases are TGTGCCAGCAGTCCCGGGACAGGGGGCAGTGAAAAACTGTTTTTT. The rearrangement uses TRBV28 and TRBJ1-4, with 12 bases aligning to TRBD1. The CDR3 spans 15 residues. Germline V gene data show CDR1 as MDHEN and CDR2 as SYDVKM. The V and J ends lost 5 bases and 7 bases, in that order; junction bases with no gene match: 5.

This clone was picked up one time. The rearrangement uses TRBV7-2 and TRBJ2-1; D is possibly TRBD1 (5 bases). The CDR3 spans 16 residues. Trimming shortened V by 2 bases and J by 5 bases, and 16 bases separated the two germline ends. Looked up from germline, CDR1 is SGHTA and CDR2 is FQGNSA. The CDR3 sequence: CASSLRGQGGNNEQFF. The CDR3 region has the DNA TGTGCCAGCAGCTTAAGGGGTCAGGGCGGTAACAATGAGCAGTTCTTC.

DNA for the CDR3: TGTGCCAGCAGCAGGGATAACGTCCTGACTTTC. As protein: CASSRDNVLTF. The rearrangement links TRBV2 to TRBJ2-6, with D perhaps TRBD1 (5 bases). The CDR3 is made up of 11 amino acids. Per germline, CDR1 SNHLY and CDR2 FYNNEI. Between the trimmed V and J ends, which lost 6 bases and 10 bases, there was a span of 7 bases.

The J gene is TRBJ1-2, the V gene TRBV14; 8 bases are shared with TRBD1. V lost 3 bases and J lost 6; bases outside the gene matches: 3. Germline values: CDR1 SGHDN, CDR2 FVKESK. The CDR3 runs to 13 residues. The chain's CDR3 is CASSQTGVNGYTF. In DNA, the CDR3 is TGTGCCAGCAGCCAGACAGGGGTCAATGGCTACACCTTC.